The clone carrying this T cell receptor (beta chain) was counted a few times. This entry comes from a study of blood T cell repertoires in COVID-19. Study information: Samples representing acute and convalescent COVID-19 were sourced from the United States, Italy and Spain. From T cells, B-cell-depleted T cells, or PBMCs came the material, which was cDNA or gDNA.

The length of the CDR3 is 17 residues. V gave up 4 bases and J gave up 6 bases; unmatched junction bases: 14. Germline V CDR1 and CDR2: MGHRA, YSYEKL. Per the original data handling: Scientists estimated how many nucleated cells there were by amplifying reference gene primers. Sequenced by immunoSEQ multiplex PCR; TCRdb stores in-frame clones only, minus some. V and J calls and clone size follow that table, whereas D and trimming were derived from the DNA. The sample comprises approximately 10,000 clones, 88% of which are singletons, and approximately 4.3% rests with the top ten. This receptor was identified in a human donor in a cohort sampled during active COVID-19. The chain is built from TRBV4-1 and TRBJ2-2; 7 nucleotides agree with TRBD1. The sample consisted of peripheral blood. The CDR3, as DNA: TGCGCCAGCAGCCGCCTCTACAGGGGCGCAAGGGCCGGGGAGCTGTTTTTT. Translated, it gives CASSRLYRGARAGELFF.